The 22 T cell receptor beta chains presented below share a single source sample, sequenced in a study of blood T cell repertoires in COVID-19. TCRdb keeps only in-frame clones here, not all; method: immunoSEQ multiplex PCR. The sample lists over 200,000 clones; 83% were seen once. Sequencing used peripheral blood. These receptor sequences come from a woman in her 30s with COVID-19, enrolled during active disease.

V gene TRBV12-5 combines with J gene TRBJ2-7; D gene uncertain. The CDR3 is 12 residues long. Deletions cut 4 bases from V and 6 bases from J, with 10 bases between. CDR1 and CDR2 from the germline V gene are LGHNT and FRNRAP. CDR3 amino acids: CASGYRLGEQYF. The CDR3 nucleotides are TGTGCTAGTGGTTATCGACTTGGCGAGCAGTACTTC.

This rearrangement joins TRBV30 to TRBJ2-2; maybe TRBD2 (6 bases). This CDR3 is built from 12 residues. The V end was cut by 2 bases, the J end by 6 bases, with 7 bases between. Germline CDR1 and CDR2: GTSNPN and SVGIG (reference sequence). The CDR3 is CAWSSGAGELFF. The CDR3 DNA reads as TGTGCCTGGAGTTCGGGGGCCGGGGAGCTGTTTTTT.

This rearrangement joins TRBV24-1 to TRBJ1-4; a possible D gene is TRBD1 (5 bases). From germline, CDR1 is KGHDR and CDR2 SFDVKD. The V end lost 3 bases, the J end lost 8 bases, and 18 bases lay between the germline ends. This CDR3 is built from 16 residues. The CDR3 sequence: CATSDHRTIGGEKLFF. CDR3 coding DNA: TGTGCCACCAGTGATCACCGGACCATCGGGGGAGAAAAACTGTTTTTT.

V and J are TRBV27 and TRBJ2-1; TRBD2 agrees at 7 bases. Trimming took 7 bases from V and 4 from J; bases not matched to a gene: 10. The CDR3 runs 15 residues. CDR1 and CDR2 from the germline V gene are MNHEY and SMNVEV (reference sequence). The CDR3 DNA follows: TGTGCCAGCACCACTGGGGACTACCTTTACAATGAGCAGTTCTTC. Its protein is CASTTGDYLYNEQFF.

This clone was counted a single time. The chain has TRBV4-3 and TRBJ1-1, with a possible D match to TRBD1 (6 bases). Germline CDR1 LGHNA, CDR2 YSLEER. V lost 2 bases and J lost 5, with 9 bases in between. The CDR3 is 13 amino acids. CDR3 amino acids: CASSQTQGTEAFF. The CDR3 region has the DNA TGCGCCAGCAGCCAAACCCAGGGGACTGAAGCTTTCTTT.

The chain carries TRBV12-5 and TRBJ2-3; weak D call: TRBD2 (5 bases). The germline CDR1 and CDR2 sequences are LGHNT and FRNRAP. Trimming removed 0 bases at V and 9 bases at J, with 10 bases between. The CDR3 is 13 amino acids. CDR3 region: CASGLVSGSTQYF. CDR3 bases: TGTGCTAGTGGTTTGGTATCGGGGAGCACGCAGTATTTT.

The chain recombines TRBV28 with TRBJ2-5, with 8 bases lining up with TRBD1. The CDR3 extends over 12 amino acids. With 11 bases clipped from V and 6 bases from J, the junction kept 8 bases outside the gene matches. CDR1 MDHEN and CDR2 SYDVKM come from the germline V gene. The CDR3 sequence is CALGRTGKTQYF. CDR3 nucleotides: TGTGCCTTGGGAAGGACAGGGAAGACCCAGTACTTC.

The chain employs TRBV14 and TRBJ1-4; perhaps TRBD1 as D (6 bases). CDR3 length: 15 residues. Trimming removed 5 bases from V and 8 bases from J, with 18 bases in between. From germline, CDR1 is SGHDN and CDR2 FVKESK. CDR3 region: CASSASRGRGEKLFF. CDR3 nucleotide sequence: TGTGCCAGCAGCGCTAGCAGGGGACGTGGAGAAAAACTGTTTTTT.

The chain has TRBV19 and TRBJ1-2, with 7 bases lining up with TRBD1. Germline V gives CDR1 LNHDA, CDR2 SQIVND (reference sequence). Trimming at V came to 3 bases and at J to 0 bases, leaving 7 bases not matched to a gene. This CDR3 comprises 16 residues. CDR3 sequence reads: CASSIGRQGTNYGYTF. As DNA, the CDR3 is TGTGCCAGTAGTATCGGGAGACAGGGTACTAACTATGGCTACACCTTC.

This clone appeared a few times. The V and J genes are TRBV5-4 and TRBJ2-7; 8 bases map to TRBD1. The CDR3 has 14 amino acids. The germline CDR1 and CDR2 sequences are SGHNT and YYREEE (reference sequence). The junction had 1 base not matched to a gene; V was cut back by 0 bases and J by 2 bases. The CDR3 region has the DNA TGTGCCAGCAGCTTGGGGGACAGGCCCTACGAGCAGTACTTC. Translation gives CASSLGDRPYEQYF.

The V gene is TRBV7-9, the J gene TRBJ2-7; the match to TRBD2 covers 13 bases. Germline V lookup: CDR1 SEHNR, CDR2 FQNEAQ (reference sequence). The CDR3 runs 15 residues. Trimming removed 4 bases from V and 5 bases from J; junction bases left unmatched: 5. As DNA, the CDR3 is TGTGCCAGCAGCTCCAGACTAGCGGGAGGTAACGAGCAGTACTTC. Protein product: CASSSRLAGGNEQYF.

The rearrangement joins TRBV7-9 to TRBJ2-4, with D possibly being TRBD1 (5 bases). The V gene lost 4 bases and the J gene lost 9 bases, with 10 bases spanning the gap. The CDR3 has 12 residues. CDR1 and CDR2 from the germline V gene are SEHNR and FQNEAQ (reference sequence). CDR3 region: CASSSDRGIQYF. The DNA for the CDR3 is TGTGCCAGCAGCTCCGATAGGGGCATTCAGTACTTC. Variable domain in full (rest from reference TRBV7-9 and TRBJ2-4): DTGVSQNPRHKITKRGQNVTFRCDPISEHNRLYWYRQTLGQGPEFLTYFQNEAQLEKSRLLSDRFSAERPKGSFSTLEIQRTEQGDSAMYLCASSSDRGIQYFGAGTRLSVL.

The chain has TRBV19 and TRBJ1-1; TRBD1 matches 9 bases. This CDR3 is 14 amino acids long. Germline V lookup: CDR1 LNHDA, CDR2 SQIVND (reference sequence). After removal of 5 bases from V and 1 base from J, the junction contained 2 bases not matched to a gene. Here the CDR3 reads CASSWGQGNTEAFF. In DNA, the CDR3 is TGTGCCAGTAGTTGGGGACAGGGGAACACTGAAGCTTTCTTT.

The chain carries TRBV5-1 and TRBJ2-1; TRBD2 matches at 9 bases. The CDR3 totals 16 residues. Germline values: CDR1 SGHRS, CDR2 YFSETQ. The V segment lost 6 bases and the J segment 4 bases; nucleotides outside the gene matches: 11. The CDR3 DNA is TGCGCCAGCAACATCGGGGATAGCGGGAGTTACAATGAGCAGTTCTTC. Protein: CASNIGDSGSYNEQFF. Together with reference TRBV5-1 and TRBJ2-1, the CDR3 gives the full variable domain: KAGVTQTPRYLIKTRGQQVTLSCSPISGHRSVSWYQQTPGQGLQFLFEYFSETQRNKGNFPGRFSGRQFSNSRSEMNVSTLELGDSALYLCASNIGDSGSYNEQFFGPGTRLTVL.

Here the CDR3 DNA reads TGTGCCAGCAGCCCGTTCAGGGGGAACACTGAAGCTTTCTTT. Encoded protein: CASSPFRGNTEAFF. The chain is built from TRBV11-2 and TRBJ1-1, with D perhaps matching TRBD1 (6 bases). This CDR3 spans 14 amino acids. The germline V gene has CDR1 SGHAT and CDR2 FQNNGV. V was clipped by 5 bases and J by 1 base, with 11 bases between them.

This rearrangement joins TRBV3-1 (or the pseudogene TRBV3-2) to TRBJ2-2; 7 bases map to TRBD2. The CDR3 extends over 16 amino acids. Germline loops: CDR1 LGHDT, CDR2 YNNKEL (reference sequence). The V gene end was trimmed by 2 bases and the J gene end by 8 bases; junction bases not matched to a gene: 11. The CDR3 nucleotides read TGTGCCAGCAGCCAACGTGCGGGAGCGCGAGCTGGGGAGCTGTTTTTT. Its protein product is CASSQRAGARAGELFF.

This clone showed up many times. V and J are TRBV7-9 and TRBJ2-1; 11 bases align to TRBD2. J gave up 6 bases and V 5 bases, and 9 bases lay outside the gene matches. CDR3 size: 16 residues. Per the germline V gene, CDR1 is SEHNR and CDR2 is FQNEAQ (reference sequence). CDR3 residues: CASSVVAGGLINEQFF. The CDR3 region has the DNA TGTGCCAGCAGCGTAGTAGCGGGAGGGCTTATCAATGAGCAGTTCTTC.

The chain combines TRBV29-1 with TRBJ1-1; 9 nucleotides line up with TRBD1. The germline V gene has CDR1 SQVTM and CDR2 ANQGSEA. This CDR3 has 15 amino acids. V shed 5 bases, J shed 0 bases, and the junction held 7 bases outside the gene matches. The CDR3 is CSVTQGAGVNTEAFF. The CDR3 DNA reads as TGCAGCGTTACACAGGGGGCTGGGGTGAACACTGAAGCTTTCTTT.

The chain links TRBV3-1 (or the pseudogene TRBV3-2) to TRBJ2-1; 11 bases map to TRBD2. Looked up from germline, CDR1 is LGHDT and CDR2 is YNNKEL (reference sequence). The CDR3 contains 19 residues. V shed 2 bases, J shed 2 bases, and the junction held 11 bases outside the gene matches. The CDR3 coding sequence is TGTGCCAGCAGCCAAATCGATCTAGCGGGAGGATTAGCCTACAATGAGCAGTTCTTC. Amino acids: CASSQIDLAGGLAYNEQFF.

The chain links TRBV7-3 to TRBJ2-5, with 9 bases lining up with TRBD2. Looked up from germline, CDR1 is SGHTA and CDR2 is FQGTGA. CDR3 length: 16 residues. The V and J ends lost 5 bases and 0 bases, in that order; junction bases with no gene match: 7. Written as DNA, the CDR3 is TGTGCCAGCAGCAATAGCGGGGGCGGACACCAAGAGACCCAGTACTTC. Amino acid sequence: CASSNSGGGHQETQYF. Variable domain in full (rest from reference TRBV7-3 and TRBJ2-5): GAGVSQTPSNKVTEKGKYVELRCDPISGHTALYWYRQSLGQGPEFLIYFQGTGAADDSGLPNDRFFAVRPEGSVSTLKIQRTERGDSAVYLCASSNSGGGHQETQYFGPGTRLLVL.

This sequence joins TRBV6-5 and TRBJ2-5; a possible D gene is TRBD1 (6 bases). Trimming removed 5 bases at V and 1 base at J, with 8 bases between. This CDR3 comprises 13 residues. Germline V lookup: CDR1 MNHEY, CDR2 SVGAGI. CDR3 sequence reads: CASSRGGQETQYF. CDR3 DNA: TGTGCCAGCAGTCGAGGGGGCCAAGAGACCCAGTACTTC.

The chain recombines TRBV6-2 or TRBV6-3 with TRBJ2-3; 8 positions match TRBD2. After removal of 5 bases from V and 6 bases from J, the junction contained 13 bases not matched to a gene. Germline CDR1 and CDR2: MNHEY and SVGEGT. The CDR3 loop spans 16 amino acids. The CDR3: CASSTRAGGRADTQYF. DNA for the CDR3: TGTGCCAGCAGTACTAGGGCGGGGGGCCGCGCGGATACGCAGTATTTT.